This TCR beta chain was captured by sequencing in a study of T cell repertoires in cytomegalovirus infection. Study as a whole: Recently described HLA-C-restricted plus well-studied HLA-B-restricted CMV epitopes were used. Public TCR beta signatures indicated both CMV infection and matching HLA type.

In TCRdb, the reads were re-called with MiXCR into one record per CDR3 protein. There are 110,000 or so distinct CDR3 sequences in the sample; 30% occur only once, and about 40% lies in the top ten. CDR1 and CDR2 (germline): MNHNS, SASEGT. V lost 2 bases to trimming and J lost 3 bases, with 11 bases between them. The CDR3 spans 15 residues. Study conclusions and caveats: Accumulated public TCR beta family frequency recognized individuals carrying CMV together with the relevant HLA. The study found HLA-C-restricted CMV-specific TCR beta clonotypes dominating the ex vivo response.

Many counts were recorded for this clonotype. The target antigen is unknown. The sequencing here drew on CD8+ T cells from cultured PBMCs, taken from culture after CMV antigen stimulation. This sequence joins TRBV6-1 and TRBJ1-5, with D perhaps matching TRBD1 (5 bases). The sequence came from a human donor in good health (CMV status not recorded). Some clones in this sample may be carry-over from other donors' samples. The CDR3 region is CASSEFRGDNQPQHF. CDR3 nucleotide sequence: TGTGCCAGCAGTGAATTTAGAGGGGACAATCAGCCCCAGCATTTT.